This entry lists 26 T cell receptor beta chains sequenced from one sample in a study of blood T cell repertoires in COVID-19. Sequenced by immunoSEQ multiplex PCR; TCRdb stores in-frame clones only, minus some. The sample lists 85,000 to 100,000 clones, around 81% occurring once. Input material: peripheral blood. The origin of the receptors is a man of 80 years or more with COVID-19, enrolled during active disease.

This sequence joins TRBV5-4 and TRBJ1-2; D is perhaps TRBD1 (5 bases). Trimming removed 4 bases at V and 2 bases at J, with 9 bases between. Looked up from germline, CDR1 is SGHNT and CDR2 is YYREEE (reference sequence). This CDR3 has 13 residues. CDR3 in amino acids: CASSRDSNYGYTF. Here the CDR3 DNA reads TGTGCCAGCAGCCGGGACTCCAACTATGGCTACACCTTC.

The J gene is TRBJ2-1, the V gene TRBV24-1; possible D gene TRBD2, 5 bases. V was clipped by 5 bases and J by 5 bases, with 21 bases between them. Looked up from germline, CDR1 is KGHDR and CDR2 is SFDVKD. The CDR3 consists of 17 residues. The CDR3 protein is CATSAPPNLARNNEQFF. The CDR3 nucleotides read TGTGCCACCAGTGCCCCACCCAACCTAGCTAGAAACAATGAGCAGTTCTTC.

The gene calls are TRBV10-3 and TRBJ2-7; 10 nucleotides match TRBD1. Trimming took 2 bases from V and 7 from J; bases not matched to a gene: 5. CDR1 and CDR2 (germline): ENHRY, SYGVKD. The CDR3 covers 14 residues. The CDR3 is CAISERQGAEEQYF. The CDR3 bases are TGTGCCATCAGTGAGCGACAGGGGGCAGAAGAGCAGTACTTC.

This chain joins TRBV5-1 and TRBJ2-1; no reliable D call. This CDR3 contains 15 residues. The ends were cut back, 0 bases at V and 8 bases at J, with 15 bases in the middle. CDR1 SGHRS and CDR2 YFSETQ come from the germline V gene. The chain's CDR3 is CASSLAPQYNHEQFF. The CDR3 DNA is TGCGCCAGCAGCTTGGCCCCACAGTATAACCATGAGCAGTTCTTC.

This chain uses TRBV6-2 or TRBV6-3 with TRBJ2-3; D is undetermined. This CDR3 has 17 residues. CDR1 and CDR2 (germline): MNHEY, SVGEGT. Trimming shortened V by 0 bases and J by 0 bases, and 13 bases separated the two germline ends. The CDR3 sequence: CASSYSPPGGSTDTQYF. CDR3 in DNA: TGTGCCAGCAGTTACTCGCCGCCAGGTGGGAGCACAGATACGCAGTATTTT.

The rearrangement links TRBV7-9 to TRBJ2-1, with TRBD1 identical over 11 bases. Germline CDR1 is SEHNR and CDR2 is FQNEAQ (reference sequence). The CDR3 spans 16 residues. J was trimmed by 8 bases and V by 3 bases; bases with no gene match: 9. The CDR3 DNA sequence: TGTGCCAGCAGCTTTGCTTTGGGGACAGGGGGGTATGAGCAGTTCTTC. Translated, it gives CASSFALGTGGYEQFF.

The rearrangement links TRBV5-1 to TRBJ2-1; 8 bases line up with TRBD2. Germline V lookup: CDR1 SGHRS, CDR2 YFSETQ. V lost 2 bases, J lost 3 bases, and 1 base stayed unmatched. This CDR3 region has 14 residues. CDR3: CASSFTSGYNEQFF. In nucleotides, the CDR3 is TGCGCCAGCAGCTTCACTAGCGGCTACAATGAGCAGTTCTTC. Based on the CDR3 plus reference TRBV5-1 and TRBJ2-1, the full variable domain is KAGVTQTPRYLIKTRGQQVTLSCSPISGHRSVSWYQQTPGQGLQFLFEYFSETQRNKGNFPGRFSGRQFSNSRSEMNVSTLELGDSALYLCASSFTSGYNEQFFGPGTRLTVL.

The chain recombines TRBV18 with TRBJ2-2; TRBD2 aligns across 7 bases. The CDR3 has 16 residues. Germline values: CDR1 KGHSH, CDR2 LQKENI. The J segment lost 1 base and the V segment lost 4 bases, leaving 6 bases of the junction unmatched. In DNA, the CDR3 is TGTGCCAGCTCACACCTTCGCGGGGGGAACACCGGGGAGCTGTTTTTT. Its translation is CASSHLRGGNTGELFF.

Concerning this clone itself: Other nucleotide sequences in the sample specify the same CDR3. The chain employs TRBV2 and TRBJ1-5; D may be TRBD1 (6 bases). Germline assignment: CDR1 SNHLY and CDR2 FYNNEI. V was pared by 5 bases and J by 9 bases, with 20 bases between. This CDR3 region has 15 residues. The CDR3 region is CASSNSGGGRGPQHF. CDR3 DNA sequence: TGTGCCAGCAGTAACTCCGGGGGGGGCCGGGGGCCCCAGCATTTT.

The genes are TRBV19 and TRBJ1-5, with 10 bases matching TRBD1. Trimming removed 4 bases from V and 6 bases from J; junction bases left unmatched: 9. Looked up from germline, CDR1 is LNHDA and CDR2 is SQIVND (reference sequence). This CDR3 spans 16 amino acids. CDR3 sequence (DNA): TGTGCCAGTAGTACCCCAGACAGGGGGCGTTTTCAGCCCCAGCATTTT. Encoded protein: CASSTPDRGRFQPQHF. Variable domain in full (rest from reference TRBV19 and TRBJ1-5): DGGITQSPKYLFRKEGQNVTLSCEQNLNHDAMYWYRQDPGQGLRLIYYSQIVNDFQKGDIAEGYSVSREKKESFPLTVTSAQKNPTAFYLCASSTPDRGRFQPQHFGDGTRLSIL.

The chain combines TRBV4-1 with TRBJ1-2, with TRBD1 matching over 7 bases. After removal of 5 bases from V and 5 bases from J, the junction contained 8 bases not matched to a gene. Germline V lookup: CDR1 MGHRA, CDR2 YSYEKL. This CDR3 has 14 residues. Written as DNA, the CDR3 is TGCGCCAGCAGCGAACCGGGACAGCGATATGGCTACACCTTC. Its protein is CASSEPGQRYGYTF.

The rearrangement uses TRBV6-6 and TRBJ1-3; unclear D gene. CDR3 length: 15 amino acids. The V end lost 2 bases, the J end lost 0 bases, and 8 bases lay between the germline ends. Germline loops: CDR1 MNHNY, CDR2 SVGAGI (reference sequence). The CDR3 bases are TGTGCCAGCAGTTACCAATCTACCTCTGGAAACACCATATATTTT. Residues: CASSYQSTSGNTIYF.

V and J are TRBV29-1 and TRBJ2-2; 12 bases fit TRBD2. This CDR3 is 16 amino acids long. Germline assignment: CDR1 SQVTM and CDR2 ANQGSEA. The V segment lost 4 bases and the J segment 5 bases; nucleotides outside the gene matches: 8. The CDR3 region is CSVALAGGQRTGELFF. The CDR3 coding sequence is TGCAGCGTTGCACTAGCGGGGGGACAGAGAACCGGGGAGCTGTTTTTT.

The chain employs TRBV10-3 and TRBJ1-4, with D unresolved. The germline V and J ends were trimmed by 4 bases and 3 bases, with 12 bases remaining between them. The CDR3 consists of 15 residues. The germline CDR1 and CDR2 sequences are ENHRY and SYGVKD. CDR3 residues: CAISVEGGPNEKLFF. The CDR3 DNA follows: TGTGCCATCAGTGTGGAGGGCGGACCTAATGAAAAACTGTTTTTT.

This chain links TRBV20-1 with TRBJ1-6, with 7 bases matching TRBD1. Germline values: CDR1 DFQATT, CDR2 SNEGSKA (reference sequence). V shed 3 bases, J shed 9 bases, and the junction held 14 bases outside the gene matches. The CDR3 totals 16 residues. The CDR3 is CSASRFAGGQSSPLHF. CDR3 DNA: TGCAGTGCTAGTCGGTTCGCAGGGGGACAGAGTTCACCCCTCCACTTT.

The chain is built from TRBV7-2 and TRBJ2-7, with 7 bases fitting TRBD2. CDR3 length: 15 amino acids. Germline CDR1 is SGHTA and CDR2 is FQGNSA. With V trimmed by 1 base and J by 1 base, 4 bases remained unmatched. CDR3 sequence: CASSLGLAVSYEQYF. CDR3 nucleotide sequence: TGTGCCAGCAGCTTAGGGCTAGCGGTGTCCTACGAGCAGTACTTC. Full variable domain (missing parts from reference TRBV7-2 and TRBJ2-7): GAGVSQSPSNKVTEKGKDVELRCDPISGHTALYWYRQSLGQGLEFLIYFQGNSAPDKSGLPSDRFSAERTGGSVSTLTIQRTQQEDSAVYLCASSLGLAVSYEQYFGPGTRLTVT.

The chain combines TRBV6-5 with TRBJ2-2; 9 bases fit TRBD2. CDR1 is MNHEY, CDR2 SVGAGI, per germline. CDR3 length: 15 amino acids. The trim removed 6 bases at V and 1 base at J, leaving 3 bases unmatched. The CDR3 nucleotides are TGTGCCAGCAGCCGAGCGGGGGGGAACACCGGGGAGCTGTTTTTT. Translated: CASSRAGGNTGELFF.

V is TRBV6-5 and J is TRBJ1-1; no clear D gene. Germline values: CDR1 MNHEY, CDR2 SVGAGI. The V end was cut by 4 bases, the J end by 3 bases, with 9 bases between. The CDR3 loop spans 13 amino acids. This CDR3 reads CASSSQVDTEAFF. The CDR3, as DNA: TGTGCCAGCAGTTCCCAGGTTGACACTGAAGCTTTCTTT.

The CDR3 bases are TGTGCCAGCAGCTTAAACGGACAGGGGATCGATGGCTACACCTTC. Translating it yields CASSLNGQGIDGYTF. This rearrangement joins TRBV7-3 to TRBJ1-2, with 9 bases aligning to TRBD1. J gave up 6 bases and V 1 base, and 6 bases lay outside the gene matches. In germline, CDR1 is SGHTA, CDR2 FQGTGA. The CDR3 totals 15 residues.

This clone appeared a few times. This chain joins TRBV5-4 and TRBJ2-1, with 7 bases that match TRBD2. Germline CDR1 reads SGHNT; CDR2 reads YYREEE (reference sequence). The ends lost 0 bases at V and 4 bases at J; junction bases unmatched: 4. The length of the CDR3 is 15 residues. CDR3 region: CASSLEASGYNEQFF. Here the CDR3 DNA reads TGTGCCAGCAGCTTGGAGGCTAGCGGTTACAATGAGCAGTTCTTC.

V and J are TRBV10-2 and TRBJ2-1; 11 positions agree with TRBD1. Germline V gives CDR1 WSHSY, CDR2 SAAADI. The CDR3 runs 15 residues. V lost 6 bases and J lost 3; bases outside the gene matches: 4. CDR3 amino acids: CASRGGQGVYNEQFF. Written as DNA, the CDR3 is TGCGCCAGCAGGGGGGGACAGGGGGTCTACAATGAGCAGTTCTTC.

The CDR3 DNA reads TGTGCCAGCAGTTTTCTGAGGGGAGGGGAAAAACTGTTTTTT. Translated, it gives CASSFLRGGEKLFF. The V and J genes are TRBV28 and TRBJ1-4; TRBD1 might be the D (5 bases). Trimming stripped 3 bases from V and 8 bases from J, with 13 bases between. The CDR3 length is 14 residues. Germline CDR1 MDHEN, CDR2 SYDVKM.

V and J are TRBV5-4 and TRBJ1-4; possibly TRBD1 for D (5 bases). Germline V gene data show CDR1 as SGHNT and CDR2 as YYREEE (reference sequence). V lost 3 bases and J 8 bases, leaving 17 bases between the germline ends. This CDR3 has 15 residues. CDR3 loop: CASSSGPGRSEKLFF. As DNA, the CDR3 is TGTGCCAGCAGCTCCGGCCCAGGGCGGTCAGAAAAACTGTTTTTT.

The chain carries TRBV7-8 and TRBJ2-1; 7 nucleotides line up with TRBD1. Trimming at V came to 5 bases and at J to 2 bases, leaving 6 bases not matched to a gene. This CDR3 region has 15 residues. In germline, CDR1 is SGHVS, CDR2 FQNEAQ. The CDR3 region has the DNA TGTGCCAGCAGCCCCACCCAGGGGGCCTACAATGAGCAGTTCTTC. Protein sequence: CASSPTQGAYNEQFF.

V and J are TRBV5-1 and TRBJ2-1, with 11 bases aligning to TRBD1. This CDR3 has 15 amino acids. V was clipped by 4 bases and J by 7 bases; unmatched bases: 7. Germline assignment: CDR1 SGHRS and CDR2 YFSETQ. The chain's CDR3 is CASSLGQGAQNEQFF. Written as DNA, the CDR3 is TGCGCCAGCAGCCTAGGACAGGGGGCACAGAATGAGCAGTTCTTC.

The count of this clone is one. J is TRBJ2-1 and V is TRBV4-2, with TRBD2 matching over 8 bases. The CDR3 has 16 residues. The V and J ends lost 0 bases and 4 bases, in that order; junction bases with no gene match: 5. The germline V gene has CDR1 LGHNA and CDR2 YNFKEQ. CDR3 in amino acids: CASSQDYSGGYNEQFF. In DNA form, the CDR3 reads TGTGCCAGCAGCCAAGATTACAGCGGGGGATACAATGAGCAGTTCTTC.